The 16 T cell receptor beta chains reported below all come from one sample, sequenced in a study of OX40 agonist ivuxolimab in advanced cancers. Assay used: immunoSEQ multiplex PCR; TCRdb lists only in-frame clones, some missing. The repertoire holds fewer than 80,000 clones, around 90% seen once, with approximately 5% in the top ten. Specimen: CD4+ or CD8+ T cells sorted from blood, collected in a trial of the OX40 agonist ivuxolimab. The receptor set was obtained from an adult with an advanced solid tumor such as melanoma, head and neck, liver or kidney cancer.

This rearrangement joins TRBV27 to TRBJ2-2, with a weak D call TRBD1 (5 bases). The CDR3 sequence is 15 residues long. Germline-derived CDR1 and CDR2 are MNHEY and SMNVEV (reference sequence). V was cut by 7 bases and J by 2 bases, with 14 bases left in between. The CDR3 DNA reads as TGTGCCAGCATGCGTATGACAGCTAACACCGGGGAGCTGTTTTTT. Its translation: CASMRMTANTGELFF.

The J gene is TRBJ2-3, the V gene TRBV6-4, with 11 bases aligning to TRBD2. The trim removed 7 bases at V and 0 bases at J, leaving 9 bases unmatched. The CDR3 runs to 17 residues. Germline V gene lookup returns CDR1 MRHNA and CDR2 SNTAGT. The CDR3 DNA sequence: TGTGCCAGCACCTTCAAGGGACTAGCGGAAAGCACAGATACGCAGTATTTT. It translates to CASTFKGLAESTDTQYF.

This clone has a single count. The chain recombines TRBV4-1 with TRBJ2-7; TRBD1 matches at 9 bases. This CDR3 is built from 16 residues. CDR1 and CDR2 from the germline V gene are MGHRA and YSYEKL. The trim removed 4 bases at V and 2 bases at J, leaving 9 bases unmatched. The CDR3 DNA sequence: TGCGCCAGCAGCCCATTCCGGGACAGGGTTCCCTACGAGCAGTACTTC. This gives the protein CASSPFRDRVPYEQYF.

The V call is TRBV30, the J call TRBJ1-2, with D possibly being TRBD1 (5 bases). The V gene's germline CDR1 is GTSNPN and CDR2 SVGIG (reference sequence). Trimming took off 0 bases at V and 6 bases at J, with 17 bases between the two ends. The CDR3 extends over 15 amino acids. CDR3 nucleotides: TGTGCCTGGAGTGTAGGGTGGCAGGGAGTGGATGGCTACACCTTC. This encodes CAWSVGWQGVDGYTF.

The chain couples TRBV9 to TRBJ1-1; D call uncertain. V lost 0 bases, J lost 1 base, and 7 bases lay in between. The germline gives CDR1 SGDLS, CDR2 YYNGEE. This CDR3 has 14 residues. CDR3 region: CASSVATANTEAFF. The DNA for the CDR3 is TGTGCCAGCAGCGTAGCGACGGCGAACACTGAAGCTTTCTTT. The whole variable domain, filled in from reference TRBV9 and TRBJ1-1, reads DSGVTQTPKHLITATGQRVTLRCSPRSGDLSVYWYQQSLDQGLQFLIQYYNGEERAKGNILERFSAQQFPDLHSELNLSSLELGDSALYFCASSVATANTEAFFGQGTRLTVV.

DNA of the CDR3: TGTGCCAGTTACTCGGGGGTCCCCTACGAGCAGTACTTC. Amino acids: CASYSGVPYEQYF. This chain connects TRBV28 to TRBJ2-7; a weak D match, TRBD2 (6 bases). CDR3 length: 13 residues. The germline CDR1 and CDR2 sequences are MDHEN and SYDVKM. Trimming cost V 9 bases and J 2 bases, with 14 bases left between them.

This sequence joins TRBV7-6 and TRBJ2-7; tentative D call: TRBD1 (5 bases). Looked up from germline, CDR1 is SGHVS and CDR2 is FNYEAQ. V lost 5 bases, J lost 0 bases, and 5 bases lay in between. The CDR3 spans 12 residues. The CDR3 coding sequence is TGTGCCAGCAGCGACAGCTCCTACGAGCAGTACTTC. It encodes CASSDSSYEQYF.

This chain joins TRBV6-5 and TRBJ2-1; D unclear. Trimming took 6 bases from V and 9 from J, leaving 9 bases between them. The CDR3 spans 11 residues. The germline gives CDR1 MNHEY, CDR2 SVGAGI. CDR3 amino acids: CASRTTGEQFF. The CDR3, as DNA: TGTGCCAGCAGGACAACTGGTGAGCAGTTCTTC.

The CDR3 sequence is CASSREIFSYEQYF. The CDR3 bases are TGCGCCAGCAGCCGAGAGATATTTTCCTACGAGCAGTACTTC. The chain combines TRBV4-1 with TRBJ2-7; D is uncertain. Trimming took 4 bases from V and 1 from J, leaving 11 bases between them. Germline V gene sequence: CDR1 MGHRA, CDR2 YSYEKL. The CDR3 is made up of 14 amino acids.

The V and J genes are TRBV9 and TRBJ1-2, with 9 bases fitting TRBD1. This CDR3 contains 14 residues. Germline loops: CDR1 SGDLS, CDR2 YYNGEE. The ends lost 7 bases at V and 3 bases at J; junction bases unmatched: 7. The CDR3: CASERGDRDYGYTF. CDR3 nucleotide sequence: TGTGCCAGCGAGCGGGGGGACAGGGACTATGGCTACACCTTC. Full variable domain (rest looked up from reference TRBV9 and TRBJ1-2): DSGVTQTPKHLITATGQRVTLRCSPRSGDLSVYWYQQSLDQGLQFLIQYYNGEERAKGNILERFSAQQFPDLHSELNLSSLELGDSALYFCASERGDRDYGYTFGSGTRLTVV.

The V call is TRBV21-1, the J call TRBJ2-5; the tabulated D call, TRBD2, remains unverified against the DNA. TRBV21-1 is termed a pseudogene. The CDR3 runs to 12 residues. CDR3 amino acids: CASSKPLRTQYF. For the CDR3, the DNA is TGTGCCAGCAGCAAACCCCTGAGGACCCAGTACTTC.

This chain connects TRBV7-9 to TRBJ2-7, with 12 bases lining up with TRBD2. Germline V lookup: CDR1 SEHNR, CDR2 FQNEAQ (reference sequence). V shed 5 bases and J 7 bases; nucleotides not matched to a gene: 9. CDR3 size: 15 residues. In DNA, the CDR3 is TGTGCCAGCAGCCCACTAGCGGGAGGCCGGTCAGAGCAGTACTTC. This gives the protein CASSPLAGGRSEQYF.

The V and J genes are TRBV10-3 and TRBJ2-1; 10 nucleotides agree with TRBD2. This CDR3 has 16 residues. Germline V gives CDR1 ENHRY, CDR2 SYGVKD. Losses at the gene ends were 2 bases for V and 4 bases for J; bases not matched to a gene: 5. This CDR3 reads CAISEPGLAVYNEQFF. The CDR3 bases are TGTGCCATCAGTGAGCCTGGACTAGCGGTATACAATGAGCAGTTCTTC.

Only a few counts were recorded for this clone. The CDR3 DNA reads as TGTGCCAGTAGTATAGGGGGGGAGGTTAAAGAGACCCAGTACTTC. The encoded protein is CASSIGGEVKETQYF. V gene TRBV19 combines with J gene TRBJ2-5, with D possibly TRBD2 on 6 matching bases. Germline CDR1 is LNHDA and CDR2 is SQIVND (reference sequence). The CDR3 extends over 15 amino acids. Trimming removed 1 base at V and 3 bases at J, with 12 bases between.

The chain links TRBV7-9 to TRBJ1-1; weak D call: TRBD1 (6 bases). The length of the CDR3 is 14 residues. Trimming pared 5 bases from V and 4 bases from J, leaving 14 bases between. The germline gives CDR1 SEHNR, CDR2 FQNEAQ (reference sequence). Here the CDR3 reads CASSLRTEGTEAFF. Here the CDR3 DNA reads TGTGCCAGCAGCCTTAGGACAGAAGGCACTGAAGCTTTCTTT.

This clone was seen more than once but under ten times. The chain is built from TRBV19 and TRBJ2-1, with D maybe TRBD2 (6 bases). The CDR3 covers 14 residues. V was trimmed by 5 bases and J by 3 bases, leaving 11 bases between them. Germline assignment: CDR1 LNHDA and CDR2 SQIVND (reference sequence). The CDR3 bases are TGTGCCAGTAGTGGGGGGAGGCGCTACAATGAGCAGTTCTTC. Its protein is CASSGGRRYNEQFF.